The clone carrying this T cell receptor (beta chain) occurred many times. TCRdb re-called the 5' RACE reads through MiXCR, storing one row per CDR3 protein. The sample holds about 46,000 distinct CDR3 sequences, 3% seen once. This specimen comes from a study of neurological immune-mediated disorders. Trimming shortened V by 7 bases and J by 2 bases, and 11 bases separated the two germline ends. Germline CDR1 ENHRY, CDR2 SYGVKD. The CDR3 is 13 residues long. This chain uses TRBV10-3 with TRBJ1-1; a weak D match, TRBD1 (5 bases). This clonotype originated in a woman aged 50 to 60 with multiple sclerosis. The sequenced sample was PBMCs. The CDR3 DNA reads as TGTGCCATCATGCCAGGGTTTAACACTGAAGCTTTCTTT. Translation: CAIMPGFNTEAFF.